A single sample gave rise to the 25 T cell receptor beta chains below, sequenced in a study of cytomegalovirus exposure and HLA in healthy donors. The study ran its PCR with 60 Vbeta and 13 Jbeta primers. The table came from immunoSEQ multiplex PCR; TCRdb's copy has only in-frame clones and leaves some out. Here the sample table reports about 200,000 clones. The sequencing sample was made of PBMCs. The receptors here all came from a young man in good health and CMV-seronegative.

The gene calls are TRBV4-1 and TRBJ1-4; D might be TRBD1 (5 bases). V lost 5 bases and J lost 8, with 18 bases in between. The V gene's germline CDR1 is MGHRA and CDR2 YSYEKL. The CDR3 sequence is 15 residues long. The CDR3 loop reads CASSSQGFGEEKLFF. The CDR3 DNA reads as TGCGCCAGCAGCTCCCAGGGCTTTGGGGAAGAAAAACTGTTTTTT.

This chain uses TRBV11-3 with TRBJ2-5, with TRBD2 matching 12 bases. The V gene end was trimmed by 1 base and the J gene end by 1 base; junction bases not matched to a gene: 7. The CDR3 sequence is 18 residues long. CDR1 and CDR2 from the germline V gene are SGHNT and YENEEA. The CDR3 sequence: CASSLGSLAGGIQETQYF. CDR3 DNA: TGTGCCAGCAGCTTAGGGAGCCTAGCGGGGGGGATCCAAGAGACCCAGTACTTC.

The J gene is TRBJ2-1, the V gene TRBV19; 7 nucleotides line up with TRBD2. Germline CDR1 reads LNHDA; CDR2 reads SQIVND (reference sequence). Germline trimming cut 5 bases from V and 0 bases from J; bases unmatched to any gene: 10. The CDR3 length is 17 residues. CDR3 in amino acids: CASSPPYGGSSYNEQFF. The CDR3 DNA sequence: TGTGCCAGTAGTCCTCCCTACGGGGGGAGCTCCTACAATGAGCAGTTCTTC.

The CDR3 is CASSLRGASSYEQYF. The CDR3 region has the DNA TGCGCCAGCAGCTTACGGGGGGCCTCCTCCTACGAGCAGTACTTC. The rearrangement uses TRBV5-1 and TRBJ2-7; weak D call: TRBD2 (7 bases). The V and J ends lost 2 bases and 0 bases respectively, with 12 bases between them. Germline-derived CDR1 and CDR2 are SGHRS and YFSETQ. This CDR3 comprises 15 residues.

V gene TRBV13 combines with J gene TRBJ1-1; possible D gene TRBD1, 6 bases. Germline-derived CDR1 and CDR2 are PRHDT and FYEKMQ (reference sequence). With 1 base removed from V and 4 bases from J, the gap between germline ends came to 16 bases. The CDR3 totals 16 residues. The CDR3 DNA reads TGTGCCAGCAGCTTAGTGGTTGCAGGGGATGTCACTGAAGCTTTCTTT. This encodes CASSLVVAGDVTEAFF.

J is TRBJ1-2 and V is TRBV7-2, with a tentative D call TRBD1 (6 bases). CDR1 is SGHTA and CDR2 is FQGNSA in the germline V gene. This CDR3 is 13 amino acids long. V dropped 5 bases and J dropped 5 bases, with 12 bases sitting between them. The CDR3, as DNA: TGTGCCAGCAGCCCGGGGACAAATTATGGCTACACCTTC. It codes for CASSPGTNYGYTF. The variable domain in full, with the rest retrieved from reference TRBV7-2 and TRBJ1-2, is GAGVSQSPSNKVTEKGKDVELRCDPISGHTALYWYRQSLGQGLEFLIYFQGNSAPDKSGLPSDRFSAERTGGSVSTLTIQRTQQEDSAVYLCASSPGTNYGYTFGSGTRLTVV.

A word on this clone: The same CDR3 can be traced to other DNA sequences in this sample. V is TRBV4-2 and J is TRBJ1-5, with D maybe TRBD1 (5 bases). This CDR3 spans 17 amino acids. Trimming took 0 bases from V and 4 from J, leaving 16 bases between them. Germline CDR1 is LGHNA and CDR2 is YNFKEQ. The CDR3 sequence is CASSQDAGGRGNQPQHF. The CDR3, as DNA: TGTGCCAGCAGCCAAGATGCGGGTGGGAGGGGAAATCAGCCCCAGCATTTT.

CDR3 nucleotides: TGTGCCAGCACCGACGGACAGGGGCAAGAGACCCAGTACTTC. Translation gives CASTDGQGQETQYF. The V gene is TRBV2, the J gene TRBJ2-5; TRBD1 aligns across 9 bases. Germline V gene lookup returns CDR1 SNHLY and CDR2 FYNNEI. The CDR3 loop spans 14 amino acids. V was clipped by 7 bases and J by 2 bases; unmatched bases: 5.

The chain joins TRBV10-2 to TRBJ1-2; D remains ambiguous. CDR1 and CDR2 from the germline V gene are WSHSY and SAAADI. V lost 7 bases, J lost 7 bases, and 19 bases lay in between. The CDR3 runs 14 residues. The CDR3 reads CASNIRPDAGGYTF. The CDR3 DNA follows: TGCGCCAGCAATATACGCCCCGATGCGGGTGGCTACACCTTC.

This chain connects TRBV30 to TRBJ1-4; D is ambiguous. V lost 0 bases, J lost 7 bases, and 9 bases lay in between. Germline V gene data show CDR1 as GTSNPN and CDR2 as SVGIG (reference sequence). The CDR3 runs to 13 residues. The CDR3 is CAWSVRDPEKLFF. The CDR3 nucleotides read TGTGCCTGGAGTGTGCGGGATCCTGAAAAACTGTTTTTT.

The chain recombines TRBV18 with TRBJ2-2; 7 bases map to TRBD2. This CDR3 has 15 amino acids. The ends lost 2 bases at V and 2 bases at J; junction bases unmatched: 2. From germline, CDR1 is KGHSH and CDR2 LQKENI. The CDR3 DNA is TGTGCCAGCTCACCAAGGGAGGGAAACACCGGGGAGCTGTTTTTT. This encodes CASSPREGNTGELFF.

The rearrangement uses TRBV12-2 and TRBJ2-7; no DNA check was done on the table's D call, TRBD1. TRBV12-2 has pseudogene status. CDR3 length: 17 residues. The CDR3 protein is CASRFRKCGTGTYEQYF. The CDR3 DNA sequence: TGTGCAAGTCGCTTTAGGAAGTGTGGGACAGGGACCTACGAGCAGTACTTC.

The rearrangement joins TRBV27 to TRBJ2-3; D gene unclear. V shed 0 bases and J shed 5 bases, with 15 bases lying between them. The CDR3 covers 16 residues. Germline V lookup: CDR1 MNHEY, CDR2 SMNVEV (reference sequence). CDR3 bases: TGTGCCAGCAGTTTATCAAGGAGAATACGCCTAGATACGCAGTATTTT. It specifies CASSLSRRIRLDTQYF.

The CDR3 here is CASSPLQGPETQYF. The CDR3 nucleotides are TGCGCCAGCAGCCCATTACAGGGTCCAGAGACCCAGTACTTC. The V gene is TRBV5-1, the J gene TRBJ2-5; perhaps TRBD1 as D (6 bases). The germline V gene encodes CDR1 SGHRS and CDR2 YFSETQ. V was trimmed by 4 bases and J by 4 bases, leaving 14 bases between them. CDR3 length: 14 residues. Based on the CDR3 plus reference TRBV5-1 and TRBJ2-5, the full variable domain is KAGVTQTPRYLIKTRGQQVTLSCSPISGHRSVSWYQQTPGQGLQFLFEYFSETQRNKGNFPGRFSGRQFSNSRSEMNVSTLELGDSALYLCASSPLQGPETQYFGPGTRLLVL.

The J gene is TRBJ2-7, the V gene TRBV12-5; TRBD1 agrees at 11 bases. After removal of 7 bases from V and 4 bases from J, the junction contained 6 bases not matched to a gene. Germline V gene sequence: CDR1 LGHNT, CDR2 FRNRAP. This CDR3 is 14 amino acids long. CDR3 loop: CASAWDRGNYEQYF. As DNA, the CDR3 is TGTGCTAGTGCCTGGGACAGGGGGAATTACGAGCAGTACTTC.

V is TRBV7-7 and J is TRBJ2-3; 9 positions match TRBD2. This CDR3 comprises 16 residues. Trimming cost V 4 bases and J 2 bases; bases outside gene matches: 7. Germline assignment: CDR1 SSHAT and CDR2 FNYEAQ (reference sequence). The CDR3 reads CASSSGTSPHTDTQYF. The CDR3, as DNA: TGTGCCAGCAGCTCCGGGACTAGCCCACACACAGATACGCAGTATTTT.

The gene calls are TRBV10-3 and TRBJ1-2; the match to TRBD1 covers 10 bases. Germline V gene lookup returns CDR1 ENHRY and CDR2 SYGVKD. The junction had 9 bases not matched to a gene; V was cut back by 4 bases and J by 4 bases. The CDR3 has 16 amino acids. CDR3 residues: CAISGSGTGAGYGYTF. The CDR3 DNA sequence: TGTGCCATCAGTGGGTCAGGGACAGGGGCAGGCTATGGCTACACCTTC.

This chain joins TRBV7-7 and TRBJ2-5; TRBD1 matches 10 bases. The trim removed 4 bases at V and 5 bases at J, leaving 1 base unmatched. The CDR3 consists of 13 residues. Germline loops: CDR1 SSHAT, CDR2 FNYEAQ (reference sequence). In DNA, the CDR3 is TGTGCCAGCAGCTCGGGACAGGGGGAGACCCAGTACTTC. Amino acids: CASSSGQGETQYF.

The genes are TRBV23-1 and TRBJ1-5; D is ambiguous. TRBV23-1 is recorded as an ORF, its role being uncertain. The CDR3 extends over 14 amino acids. The ends were cut back, 5 bases at V and 5 bases at J, with 13 bases in the middle. The CDR3: CASSNPGDYQPQHF. In DNA, the CDR3 is TGCGCCAGCAGTAACCCGGGAGACTATCAGCCCCAGCATTTT.

This chain joins TRBV18 and TRBJ2-1; D may be TRBD2 (6 bases). Germline-derived CDR1 and CDR2 are KGHSH and LQKENI. The V and J ends lost 3 bases and 6 bases respectively, with 12 bases between them. CDR3 size: 14 residues. The CDR3 spells CASSPGSRSNEQFF. CDR3 DNA: TGTGCCAGCTCACCCGGGAGTCGCTCCAATGAGCAGTTCTTC.

The chain links TRBV7-9 to TRBJ2-1, with TRBD2 matching over 10 bases. Losses at the gene ends were 5 bases for V and 2 bases for J; bases not matched to a gene: 12. Germline V CDR1 and CDR2: SEHNR, FQNEAQ (reference sequence). This CDR3 is 18 amino acids long. The CDR3 loop is CASSPFRTSGRTYNEQFF. The CDR3 DNA is TGTGCCAGCAGCCCCTTCAGGACTAGCGGAAGGACCTACAATGAGCAGTTCTTC.

The rearrangement joins TRBV5-4 to TRBJ2-2; TRBD2 matches at 11 bases. This CDR3 has 16 residues. Germline CDR1 SGHNT, CDR2 YYREEE (reference sequence). The trim removed 2 bases at V and 6 bases at J, leaving 6 bases unmatched. The CDR3 coding sequence is TGTGCCAGCAGCTTAGGACTAGCGGGCGCCGCCGGGGAGCTGTTTTTT. Translated: CASSLGLAGAAGELFF. Full variable domain (rest looked up from reference TRBV5-4 and TRBJ2-2): ETGVTQSPTHLIKTRGQQVTLRCSSQSGHNTVSWYQQALGQGPQFIFQYYREEENGRGNFPPRFSGLQFPNYSSELNVNALELDDSALYLCASSLGLAGAAGELFFGEGSRLTVL.

The chain links TRBV19 to TRBJ1-6, with D perhaps matching TRBD1 (6 bases). Per the germline V gene, CDR1 is LNHDA and CDR2 is SQIVND (reference sequence). The CDR3 has 16 residues. Trimming pared 7 bases from V and 7 bases from J, leaving 20 bases between. The CDR3 loop is CASTPGPGATNSPLHF. As DNA, the CDR3 is TGTGCCAGTACCCCGGGCCCAGGGGCTACCAATTCACCCCTCCACTTT.

This sequence joins TRBV2 and TRBJ2-7; no reliable D call. From germline, CDR1 is SNHLY and CDR2 FYNNEI. The ends were cut back, 0 bases at V and 2 bases at J, with 8 bases in the middle. CDR3 length: 14 residues. CDR3 sequence: CASSEARHTYEQYF. In DNA form, the CDR3 reads TGTGCCAGCAGTGAAGCTCGACACACCTACGAGCAGTACTTC. Full variable domain (outside the CDR3, taken from reference TRBV2 and TRBJ2-7): EPEVTQTPSHQVTQMGQEVILRCVPISNHLYFYWYRQILGQKVEFLVSFYNNEISEKSEIFDDQFSVERPDGSNFTLKIRSTKLEDSAMYFCASSEARHTYEQYFGPGTRLTVT.

The chain is built from TRBV5-1 and TRBJ2-2, with D maybe TRBD2 (5 bases). This CDR3 region has 16 residues. V lost 4 bases and J lost 1, with 14 bases in between. The germline V gene encodes CDR1 SGHRS and CDR2 YFSETQ. The CDR3 here is CASSPHGELNTGELFF. CDR3 DNA: TGCGCCAGCAGCCCTCATGGGGAGCTGAACACCGGGGAGCTGTTTTTT.